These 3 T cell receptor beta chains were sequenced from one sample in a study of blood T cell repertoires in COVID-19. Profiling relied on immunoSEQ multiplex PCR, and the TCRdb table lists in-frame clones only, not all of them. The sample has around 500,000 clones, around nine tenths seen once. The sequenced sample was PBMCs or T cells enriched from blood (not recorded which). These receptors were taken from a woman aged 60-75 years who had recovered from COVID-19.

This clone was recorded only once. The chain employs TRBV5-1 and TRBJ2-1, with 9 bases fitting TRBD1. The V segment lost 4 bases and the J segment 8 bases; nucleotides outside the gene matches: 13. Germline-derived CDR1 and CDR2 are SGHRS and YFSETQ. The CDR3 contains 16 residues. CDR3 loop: CASSPDRGWVGDEQFF. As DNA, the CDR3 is TGCGCCAGCAGCCCGGACAGGGGCTGGGTGGGAGATGAGCAGTTCTTC.

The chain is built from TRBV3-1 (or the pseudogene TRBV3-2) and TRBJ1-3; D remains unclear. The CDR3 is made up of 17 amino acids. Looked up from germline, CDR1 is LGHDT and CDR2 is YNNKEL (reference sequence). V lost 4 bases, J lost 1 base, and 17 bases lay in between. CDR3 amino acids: CASSRDLTGWSGNTIYF. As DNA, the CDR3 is TGTGCCAGCAGCCGAGACCTGACGGGGTGGTCTGGAAACACCATATATTTT.

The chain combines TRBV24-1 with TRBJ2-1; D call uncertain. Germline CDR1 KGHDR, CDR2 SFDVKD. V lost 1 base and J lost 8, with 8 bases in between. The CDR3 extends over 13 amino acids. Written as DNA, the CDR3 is TGTGCCACCAGTGATTTTCCAGGCGATGAGCAGTTCTTC. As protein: CATSDFPGDEQFF.